This T cell receptor beta chain is drawn from a study of T cells after yellow fever vaccination. Findings and limits, study-wide: Overall, a small share of clonotypes was seen in both CD4 and CD8 compartments. From the bulk population, abundant clonotypes could contaminate and appear within FACS-sorted repertoires. Reappearance after the booster was observed for most primary-vaccination clones (roughly 97% CD4, about 86% CD8).

It was through 5'RACE template switching that TCR cDNA was made, with a universal primer site and UMIs added. TCRdb analysed the 5' RACE reads with MiXCR anew, one entry per CDR3 protein. The data show about 200,000 distinct CDR3 sequences, with under 3.5% seen just once and roughly 3.2% held by the top ten. The CDR3 is made up of 13 amino acids. Trimming removed 5 bases from V and 2 bases from J, with 8 bases in between. As concerns this clonotype: What it recognizes is unknown.

The source material was CD4+ T cells sorted from PBMCs, sampled 10 days after the yellow fever booster vaccination. This receptor was identified in a man younger than 30 who received the YFV17D yellow fever vaccine. The chain employs TRBV12-3 or TRBV12-4 and TRBJ2-3; D is ambiguous. CDR3 bases: TGTGCCAGCAGTACTATCAACACAGATACGCAGTATTTT. It is translated as CASSTINTDTQYF.